The next 10 T cell receptor beta chains were all read from a single sample in a study of cytomegalovirus exposure and HLA in healthy donors. PCR amplification relied on 60 Vbeta primers (plus 13 Jbeta primers). Profiling relied on immunoSEQ multiplex PCR, and the TCRdb table lists in-frame clones only, not all of them. The sample lists about 190,000 clones; approximately 82% were seen once. Sequencing used PBMCs. Receptors were obtained from a man aged 35-49 years in good health and CMV-seropositive.

The CDR3 protein is CSVGSGTNTEAFF. The DNA for the CDR3 is TGCAGCGTTGGAAGCGGGACAAACACTGAAGCTTTCTTT. The chain is built from TRBV29-1 and TRBJ1-1; possibly TRBD1 for D (6 bases). The CDR3 consists of 13 residues. Germline CDR1 and CDR2: SQVTM and ANQGSEA. Trimming took 4 bases from V and 2 from J, leaving 11 bases between them.

This clone was observed many times. This chain uses TRBV6-5 with TRBJ2-3; D gene unclear. Germline CDR1 is MNHEY and CDR2 is SVGAGI. V was cut by 5 bases and J by 5 bases, with 14 bases left in between. The length of the CDR3 is 14 residues. The CDR3 nucleotides read TGTGCCAGCAGTGGGTGGAGCACCCTAGATACGCAGTATTTT. This gives the protein CASSGWSTLDTQYF.

The chain uses TRBV10-3 and TRBJ1-5; D uncertain. The CDR3 runs to 13 residues. Trimming removed 5 bases from V and 8 bases from J, with 13 bases in between. Per the germline V gene, CDR1 is ENHRY and CDR2 is SYGVKD. The CDR3 reads CAISWEVGEPQHF. CDR3 nucleotides: TGTGCCATCAGTTGGGAGGTCGGGGAGCCCCAGCATTTT.

The J gene is TRBJ1-5, the V gene TRBV27; D is unclear. Germline CDR1 MNHEY, CDR2 SMNVEV (reference sequence). There are 16 residues in the CDR3. V was clipped by 2 bases and J by 0 bases, with 11 bases between them. CDR3 in amino acids: CASSLRPGLSNQPQHF. For the CDR3, the DNA is TGTGCCAGCAGTTTACGCCCCGGACTTAGCAATCAGCCCCAGCATTTT.

The J gene is TRBJ1-1, the V gene TRBV11-2, with TRBD1 matching 7 bases. Germline V CDR1 and CDR2: SGHAT, FQNNGV. This CDR3 is 14 amino acids long. The J segment lost 0 bases and the V segment lost 5 bases, leaving 3 bases of the junction unmatched. The CDR3 loop reads CASSPTGMNTEAFF. The CDR3 nucleotides read TGTGCCAGCAGCCCGACAGGGATGAACACTGAAGCTTTCTTT.

The chain carries TRBV6-1 and TRBJ1-2; D call uncertain. This CDR3 spans 14 amino acids. CDR1 and CDR2 from the germline V gene are MNHNS and SASEGT. V was cut by 3 bases and J by 2 bases, with 10 bases left in between. CDR3 DNA sequence: TGTGCCAGCAGTGAGCGGGGAAAAAACTATGGCTACACCTTC. Encoded protein: CASSERGKNYGYTF.

This clone was found once. The chain uses TRBV5-1 and TRBJ2-2; D unresolved. This CDR3 has 15 residues. Germline V gene lookup returns CDR1 SGHRS and CDR2 YFSETQ. V lost 0 bases and J 3 bases, leaving 9 bases between the germline ends. The DNA of the CDR3 is TGCGCCAGCAGCTTGGGATGGCAGGACACCGGGGAGCTGTTTTTT. This gives the protein CASSLGWQDTGELFF.

The V call is TRBV7-2, the J call TRBJ1-5; D is ambiguous. Germline loops: CDR1 SGHTA, CDR2 FQGNSA. The CDR3 consists of 13 residues. Trimming took 1 base from V and 3 from J, leaving 4 bases between them. The CDR3 DNA reads as TGTGCCAGCAGCTTAGTAGACAATCAGCCCCAGCATTTT. Amino acid sequence: CASSLVDNQPQHF.

This chain links TRBV14 with TRBJ2-7, with 10 nucleotides matching TRBD2. CDR3 size: 19 residues. Germline V gene data show CDR1 as SGHDN and CDR2 as FVKESK. With 4 bases clipped from V and 7 bases from J, the junction kept 22 bases outside the gene matches. The CDR3 nucleotides are TGTGCCAGCAGCCCCAGGGGGCGGGCTAGCGGGAGTTTTTCGGGTGAGCAGTACTTC. This gives the protein CASSPRGRASGSFSGEQYF.

This chain joins TRBV10-3 and TRBJ2-2; possibly TRBD2 for D (6 bases). The germline V gene has CDR1 ENHRY and CDR2 SYGVKD. The V and J ends lost 2 bases and 5 bases respectively, with 9 bases between them. CDR3 length equals 14 residues. The CDR3 DNA follows: TGTGCCATCAGTGAGATCGGGAGAACCGGGGAGCTGTTTTTT. Its translation is CAISEIGRTGELFF.